A selection of T cell receptor beta chains follows, all from one sample in a study of blood T cell repertoires in COVID-19. Data came from immunoSEQ multiplex PCR; TCRdb stores just in-frame clones and leaves some out. The sample has 350,000 to 400,000 clones; roughly 87% are singletons. Sequencing input: PBMCs or T cells enriched from blood (not recorded which). The receptors here all came from a young woman who had recovered from COVID-19. The CDR3 runs from the conserved cysteine through the conserved F or W. A D gene is named only where the DNA matches it firmly. Clone size, where shown, is once, few, many, or a class for clones that have expanded.

CDR3aa: CASSYSGGPAFGYTF; CDR3nt: TGTGCCAGCAGTTACTCGGGGGGTCCGGCATTTGGCTACACCTTC; abundance: few; d_gene: -; j_gene: TRBJ1-2; v_gene: TRBV6-5
CDR3aa: CAISEGTTSYEQYF; CDR3nt: TGTGCCATCAGTGAAGGGACAACTAGCTACGAGCAGTACTTC; abundance: -; d_gene: -; j_gene: TRBJ2-7; v_gene: TRBV10-3
CDR3aa: CASSQLTSAGAYEQYF; CDR3nt: TGTGCCAGCAGCCAACTTACTAGCGCGGGGGCCTACGAGCAGTACTTC; abundance: -; d_gene: TRBD2; j_gene: TRBJ2-7; v_gene: TRBV4-2
CDR3aa: CASSSQGLGYTF; CDR3nt: TGTGCCAGCAGTTCCCAGGGATTGGGCTACACCTTC; abundance: -; d_gene: -; j_gene: TRBJ1-2; v_gene: TRBV2
CDR3aa: CASGRGGTYGYTF; CDR3nt: TGTGCCTCCGGCAGGGGCGGCACCTATGGCTACACCTTC; abundance: -; d_gene: -; j_gene: TRBJ1-2; v_gene: TRBV3-1/TRBV3-2
CDR3aa: CASSEGPASGYNEQFF; CDR3nt: TGTGCCAGCAGTGAGGGTCCGGCTAGCGGCTACAATGAGCAGTTCTTC; abundance: few; d_gene: TRBD2; j_gene: TRBJ2-1; v_gene: TRBV2
CDR3aa: CASSVGLAGGPRNNEQFF; CDR3nt: TGTGCCAGTAGCGTGGGACTAGCGGGGGGGCCTCGGAACAATGAGCAGTTCTTC; abundance: -; d_gene: TRBD2; j_gene: TRBJ2-1; v_gene: TRBV19
CDR3aa: CASSLMGSDYGYTF; CDR3nt: TGTGCCAGCAGCTTAATGGGCAGTGACTATGGCTACACCTTC; abundance: -; d_gene: -; j_gene: TRBJ1-2; v_gene: TRBV7-9
CDR3aa: CASSWRTGVEGSTEAFF; CDR3nt: TGCGCCAGCAGCTGGCGGACAGGGGTAGAGGGGAGCACTGAAGCTTTCTTT; abundance: -; d_gene: TRBD1; j_gene: TRBJ1-1; v_gene: TRBV5-1
CDR3aa: CASSLDGRGANQPQHF; CDR3nt: TGCGCCAGCAGCTTGGACGGGAGAGGGGCCAATCAGCCCCAGCATTTT; abundance: once; d_gene: -; j_gene: TRBJ1-5; v_gene: TRBV5-1
CDR3aa: CASSLGAEQYF; CDR3nt: TGTGCCAGCAGTTTGGGGGCCGAGCAGTACTTC; abundance: -; d_gene: -; j_gene: TRBJ2-7; v_gene: TRBV27
CDR3aa: CASSVEERWSSYNEQFF; CDR3nt: TGTGCCAGCAGCGTAGAGGAGCGGTGGAGCTCCTACAATGAGCAGTTCTTC; abundance: once; d_gene: -; j_gene: TRBJ2-1; v_gene: TRBV9
CDR3aa: CASSVAGGAGGYTF; CDR3nt: TGTGCCAGCAGCGTAGCGGGCGGGGCTGGTGGCTACACCTTC; abundance: -; d_gene: -; j_gene: TRBJ1-2; v_gene: TRBV9
CDR3aa: CASSLSRAHEQYF; CDR3nt: TGTGCCAGCAGTTTATCTCGCGCCCACGAGCAGTACTTC; abundance: -; d_gene: -; j_gene: TRBJ2-7; v_gene: TRBV27
CDR3aa: CASRGGQGDGYTF; CDR3nt: TGCGCCAGCAGAGGGGGGCAGGGGGATGGCTACACCTTC; abundance: -; d_gene: TRBD1; j_gene: TRBJ1-2; v_gene: TRBV10-2
CDR3aa: CASSLTTSGTGELFF; CDR3nt: TGCGCCAGCAGCTTGACGACTAGCGGCACCGGGGAGCTGTTTTTT; abundance: -; d_gene: TRBD2; j_gene: TRBJ2-2; v_gene: TRBV5-1
CDR3aa: CASSLSGSNYGYTF; CDR3nt: TGTGCCAGCAGCTTGTCGGGTTCTAACTATGGCTACACCTTC; abundance: -; d_gene: -; j_gene: TRBJ1-2; v_gene: TRBV5-6
CDR3aa: CSVRGYNEQFF; CDR3nt: TGCAGCGTTCGGGGGTACAATGAGCAGTTCTTC; abundance: few; d_gene: -; j_gene: TRBJ2-1; v_gene: TRBV29-1
CDR3aa: CASSQTTGSGLFF; CDR3nt: TGCGCCAGCAGCCAAACCACAGGGTCGGGACTGTTTTTT; abundance: once; d_gene: -; j_gene: TRBJ1-4; v_gene: TRBV4-1
CDR3aa: CASSNSVAGGFEELFF; CDR3nt: TGTGCCAGCAGTAATTCCGTAGCGGGAGGATTTGAGGAGCTGTTTTTT; abundance: -; d_gene: TRBD2; j_gene: TRBJ2-2; v_gene: TRBV25-1
CDR3aa: CASRPMTAGPLSYEQYF; CDR3nt: TGTGCCAGCAGACCTATGACAGCCGGGCCACTCTCCTACGAGCAGTACTTC; abundance: -; d_gene: -; j_gene: TRBJ2-7; v_gene: TRBV25-1
CDR3aa: CATEGAATGELFF; CDR3nt: TGTGCCACCGAAGGCGCAGCGACCGGGGAGCTGTTTTTT; abundance: few; d_gene: -; j_gene: TRBJ2-2; v_gene: TRBV24-1
CDR3aa: CASSYSGTGPYEQYF; CDR3nt: TGTGCCAGCAGTTACTCCGGGACAGGCCCCTACGAGCAGTACTTC; abundance: -; d_gene: TRBD1; j_gene: TRBJ2-7; v_gene: TRBV6-5
CDR3aa: CASISPKRKQFF; CDR3nt: TGTGCCAGCATTTCTCCGAAGCGGAAGCAGTTCTTC; abundance: once; d_gene: -; j_gene: TRBJ2-1; v_gene: TRBV12-3/TRBV12-4
CDR3aa: CASSPTGAPNQPQHF; CDR3nt: TGTGCCAGCAGCCCGACAGGGGCGCCCAATCAGCCCCAGCATTTT; abundance: -; d_gene: TRBD1; j_gene: TRBJ1-5; v_gene: TRBV9
CDR3aa: CASSRTGGSYNEQFF; CDR3nt: TGTGCCAGCAGCCGGACAGGGGGATCCTACAATGAGCAGTTCTTC; abundance: -; d_gene: TRBD1; j_gene: TRBJ2-1; v_gene: TRBV6-5
CDR3aa: CASSSGTTSSYEQYF; CDR3nt: TGTGCCAGCAGCTCCGGGACAACTAGCTCCTACGAGCAGTACTTC; abundance: -; d_gene: -; j_gene: TRBJ2-7; v_gene: TRBV5-4
CDR3aa: CASSERRDRAYEQYF; CDR3nt: TGTGCCAGCAGTGAGCGGAGGGACAGGGCCTACGAGCAGTACTTC; abundance: -; d_gene: TRBD1; j_gene: TRBJ2-7; v_gene: TRBV25-1
CDR3aa: CASSLSLGQGTYEQYF; CDR3nt: TGCGCCAGCAGCTTGTCCCTAGGACAGGGGACCTACGAGCAGTACTTC; abundance: -; d_gene: TRBD1; j_gene: TRBJ2-7; v_gene: TRBV5-1
CDR3aa: CSASEAGNQPQHF; CDR3nt: TGCAGTGCTAGTGAGGCTGGCAATCAGCCCCAGCATTTT; abundance: -; d_gene: -; j_gene: TRBJ1-5; v_gene: TRBV20-1
CDR3aa: CASSPVGAPNTEAFF; CDR3nt: TGTGCCAGCAGCCCGGTAGGGGCCCCAAACACTGAAGCTTTCTTT; abundance: -; d_gene: -; j_gene: TRBJ1-1; v_gene: TRBV3-1/TRBV3-2
CDR3aa: CASSFRLFTYEQYF; CDR3nt: TGTGCCAGCAGTTTCCGACTCTTTACCTACGAGCAGTACTTC; abundance: -; d_gene: -; j_gene: TRBJ2-7; v_gene: TRBV6-6
CDR3aa: CASSPLETSGFSYEQYF; CDR3nt: TGTGCCAGCAGCCCGCTCGAAACTAGCGGATTCTCCTACGAGCAGTACTTC; abundance: -; d_gene: TRBD2; j_gene: TRBJ2-7; v_gene: TRBV7-8
CDR3aa: CASSEPGQGRGYTF; CDR3nt: TGTGCCAGCAGCGAGCCGGGACAGGGTAGAGGCTACACCTTC; abundance: -; d_gene: TRBD1; j_gene: TRBJ1-2; v_gene: TRBV3-1/TRBV3-2
CDR3aa: CATTAGTGVGNEQFF; CDR3nt: TGTGCCACCACCGCCGGGACAGGAGTTGGCAATGAGCAGTTCTTC; abundance: -; d_gene: TRBD1; j_gene: TRBJ2-1; v_gene: TRBV24-1
CDR3aa: CASKDRAGNQPQHF; CDR3nt: TGTGCCAGTAAGGACAGGGCAGGCAATCAGCCCCAGCATTTT; abundance: -; d_gene: TRBD1; j_gene: TRBJ1-5; v_gene: TRBV19
CDR3aa: CASSYQTGTYGYTF; CDR3nt: TGTGCCAGCAGCTATCAGACAGGAACCTATGGCTACACCTTC; abundance: -; d_gene: -; j_gene: TRBJ1-2; v_gene: TRBV7-8
CDR3aa: CASSSRTSGFIDTQYF; CDR3nt: TGTGCCAGCAGCTCTCGGACTAGCGGATTTATAGATACGCAGTATTTT; abundance: -; d_gene: TRBD2; j_gene: TRBJ2-3; v_gene: TRBV7-2
CDR3aa: CASSLSRQGYGYTF; CDR3nt: TGTGCCAGCAGTTTATCACGACAGGGATATGGCTACACCTTC; abundance: few; d_gene: TRBD1; j_gene: TRBJ1-2; v_gene: TRBV27
CDR3aa: CASSLYPAAGPNSPLHF; CDR3nt: TGTGCCAGCAGTCTATACCCGGCCGCAGGGCCTAATTCACCCCTCCACTTT; abundance: -; d_gene: -; j_gene: TRBJ1-6; v_gene: TRBV9
CDR3aa: CASSDRDYGYTF; CDR3nt: TGTGCCAGCAGTGACAGGGACTATGGCTACACCTTC; abundance: -; d_gene: -; j_gene: TRBJ1-2; v_gene: TRBV2
CDR3aa: CARRSASGRLVDTQYF; CDR3nt: TGTGCCAGGAGGTCGGCTAGCGGGAGGTTGGTGGATACGCAGTATTTT; abundance: -; d_gene: TRBD2; j_gene: TRBJ2-3; v_gene: TRBV2
CDR3aa: CASSIRGSEAFF; CDR3nt: TGTGCCAGTAGTATCCGGGGGAGTGAAGCTTTCTTT; abundance: -; d_gene: -; j_gene: TRBJ1-1; v_gene: TRBV19
CDR3aa: CASSAYTGGEGLPPGGSYGYTF; CDR3nt: TGTGCCAGCAGCGCCTACACAGGGGGCGAGGGACTACCCCCAGGGGGATCCTATGGCTACACCTTC; abundance: -; d_gene: TRBD1; j_gene: TRBJ1-2; v_gene: TRBV9
CDR3aa: CASSFAGGSPDTQYF; CDR3nt: TGCGCCAGCAGCTTTGCAGGGGGGTCGCCGGATACGCAGTATTTT; abundance: -; d_gene: -; j_gene: TRBJ2-3; v_gene: TRBV5-1
CDR3aa: CASSHLGQGDTGELFF; CDR3nt: TGCGCCAGCAGCCATCTGGGACAGGGGGACACCGGGGAGCTGTTTTTT; abundance: -; d_gene: TRBD1; j_gene: TRBJ2-2; v_gene: TRBV4-1
CDR3aa: CASSPSGFGNTEAFF; CDR3nt: TGTGCCAGCAGCCCTTCGGGATTCGGGAACACTGAAGCTTTCTTT; abundance: once; d_gene: -; j_gene: TRBJ1-1; v_gene: TRBV9
CDR3aa: CASREGQRGTYEQYF; CDR3nt: TGTGCCAGCAGGGAGGGTCAGCGAGGCACCTACGAGCAGTACTTC; abundance: -; d_gene: -; j_gene: TRBJ2-7; v_gene: TRBV28
CDR3aa: CASSPQGGNTDTQYF; CDR3nt: TGTGCCAGCAGTCCACAGGGGGGAAACACAGATACGCAGTATTTT; abundance: -; d_gene: TRBD1; j_gene: TRBJ2-3; v_gene: TRBV27
CDR3aa: CASSATDRPREQYF; CDR3nt: TGTGCCAGTAGCGCAACGGACAGGCCCCGGGAGCAGTACTTC; abundance: -; d_gene: TRBD1; j_gene: TRBJ2-7; v_gene: TRBV19
CDR3aa: CASRPSRVDTGELFF; CDR3nt: TGTGCCAGCAGACCCAGCAGGGTCGACACCGGGGAGCTGTTTTTT; abundance: -; d_gene: -; j_gene: TRBJ2-2; v_gene: TRBV3-1/TRBV3-2
CDR3aa: CASSLRTQGTGELFF; CDR3nt: TGTGCCAGCAGCTTAAGGACTCAGGGGACCGGGGAGCTGTTTTTT; abundance: -; d_gene: -; j_gene: TRBJ2-2; v_gene: TRBV5-4
CDR3aa: CSNEFLETQYF; CDR3nt: TGCAGTAACGAGTTTCTGGAGACCCAGTACTTC; abundance: -; d_gene: -; j_gene: TRBJ2-5; v_gene: TRBV20-1
CDR3aa: CASSYSWRGCGKAFF; CDR3nt: TGTGCCAGCAGTTACTCGTGGAGGGGATGTGGGAAAGCTTTCTTT; abundance: -; d_gene: -; j_gene: TRBJ1-1; v_gene: TRBV6-7